What follows are 10 T cell receptor beta chains derived from one specimen sequenced in a study of blood T cell repertoires in COVID-19. Using immunoSEQ multiplex PCR, the repertoire was profiled, and TCRdb retains in-frame clones only, with some absent. The sample gives 100,000 to 120,000 clones, about 85% of which show up once; about 3.8% is in the top ten. Sequencing was done on a sample of peripheral blood. The receptors originated from a woman in her seventies with acute or convalescent COVID-19.

V and J are TRBV29-1 and TRBJ1-2; 7 bases fit TRBD1. The CDR3 is 13 amino acids. The ends lost 6 bases at V and 1 base at J; junction bases unmatched: 5. The germline CDR1 and CDR2 sequences are SQVTM and ANQGSEA. The CDR3 DNA is TGCAGCGTAGTCGGGACAGATAACTATGGCTACACCTTC. Translation: CSVVGTDNYGYTF. Combining the CDR3 with reference TRBV29-1 and TRBJ1-2 gives the whole variable domain SAVISQKPSRDICQRGTSLTIQCQVDSQVTMMFWYRQQPGQSLTLIATANQGSEATYESGFVIDKFPISRPNLTFSTLTVSNMSPEDSSIYLCSVVGTDNYGYTFGSGTRLTVV.

This sequence joins TRBV1 and TRBJ2-3; the table's TRBD2 call for D was not verified on the DNA. TRBV1 is a pseudogene. The CDR3 covers 19 residues. This CDR3 is CTSSLGTSGGHTSTDTQYF. For the CDR3, the DNA is TGCACCAGCAGCCTCGGGACTAGCGGGGGGCACACTAGCACAGATACGCAGTATTTT.

The chain joins TRBV9 to TRBJ2-2; TRBD1 might be the D (5 bases). Trimming took off 3 bases at V and 4 bases at J, with 10 bases between the two ends. CDR1 is SGDLS and CDR2 is YYNGEE in the germline V gene. The CDR3 has 14 residues. The CDR3 loop reads CASSDSRGTGELFF. DNA of the CDR3: TGTGCCAGCAGCGATAGTAGGGGCACCGGGGAGCTGTTTTTT.

The CDR3 is CASGPGTNTDTQYF. The CDR3 DNA is TGTGCCAGCGGACCGGGGACAAACACAGATACGCAGTATTTT. The chain links TRBV28 to TRBJ2-3, with D possibly TRBD1 on 6 matching bases. CDR1 is MDHEN, CDR2 SYDVKM, per germline. Trimming pared 8 bases from V and 2 bases from J, leaving 14 bases between. This CDR3 is 14 amino acids long.

This chain connects TRBV6-5 to TRBJ1-3; D unresolved. V gave up 6 bases and J gave up 0 bases, with 9 bases separating them. The CDR3 spans 14 residues. The germline V gene has CDR1 MNHEY and CDR2 SVGAGI. The CDR3, as DNA: TGTGCCAGCAGCCGACTCCGCTCTGGAAACACCATATATTTT. Translated, it gives CASSRLRSGNTIYF.

The chain combines TRBV7-2 with TRBJ1-3; unclear D gene. Trimming cost V 6 bases and J 0 bases, with 12 bases left between them. Germline V gene lookup returns CDR1 SGHTA and CDR2 FQGNSA. The CDR3 contains 15 residues. CDR3: CASRANAVSGNTIYF. For the CDR3, the DNA is TGTGCCAGCAGGGCGAATGCGGTCTCTGGAAACACCATATATTTT.

A few counts support this clone. The gene calls are TRBV3-1 (or the pseudogene TRBV3-2) and TRBJ2-4, with 7 positions matching TRBD1. The CDR3 runs to 13 residues. Germline V gives CDR1 LGHDT, CDR2 YNNKEL (reference sequence). V was clipped by 5 bases and J by 6 bases; unmatched bases: 4. CDR3 region: CASSYRQGNIQYF. The DNA for the CDR3 is TGTGCCAGCAGCTACCGACAGGGAAACATTCAGTACTTC.

This clone was detected only a few times. The rearrangement uses TRBV19 and TRBJ1-1; 7 bases fit TRBD1. Trimming removed 3 bases from V and 10 bases from J; junction bases left unmatched: 11. The CDR3 extends over 14 amino acids. CDR1 and CDR2 from the germline V gene are LNHDA and SQIVND (reference sequence). In nucleotides, the CDR3 is TGTGCCAGTAGTATCCCACAGGGGACGACGGGAGCTTTCTTT. Its translation: CASSIPQGTTGAFF.

The gene calls are TRBV28 and TRBJ2-2; D is ambiguous. The CDR3 has 16 residues. Trimming cost V 5 bases and J 6 bases, with 19 bases left between them. Germline CDR1 reads MDHEN; CDR2 reads SYDVKM. Written as DNA, the CDR3 is TGTGCCAGCAGTCCGCCTCGTGCAGGCTGGGCCGGGGAGCTGTTTTTT. Translated: CASSPPRAGWAGELFF.

The V call is TRBV25-1, the J call TRBJ1-3; 7 bases are a match to TRBD1. Per germline, CDR1 MGHDK and CDR2 SYGVNS. Trimming took 1 base from V and 4 from J; bases not matched to a gene: 4. The CDR3 is 15 amino acids. CDR3 amino acids: CASSEFGGGGNTIYF. The CDR3, as DNA: TGTGCCAGCAGTGAATTTGGAGGGGGCGGAAACACCATATATTTT.